The 30 T cell receptor beta chains reported below all come from one sample, sequenced in a study of blood T cell repertoires in COVID-19 (dated by TCRdb to the early 2020s). Libraries were built with the immunoSEQ multiplex PCR assay. TCRdb provides this immuneACCESS table in a form limited to in-frame rearrangements. Some clones are lacking; in checked studies, under half of them reflect an unresolved V gene, and why the rest are absent is not known. Recorded for this sample are approximately 15,000 clones; about 91% of them occurred a single time. The ten largest account for around 12% of the sample. The sequenced sample was peripheral blood. These receptors came from a human donor in a cohort sampled during active COVID-19.

The gene calls are TRBV7-9 and TRBJ2-3; D not resolved. The CDR3 sequence is 14 residues long. Per the germline V gene, CDR1 is SEHNR and CDR2 is FQNEAQ (reference sequence). With 4 bases removed from V and 1 base from J, the gap between germline ends came to 9 bases. As DNA, the CDR3 is TGTGCCAGCAGCTCTTCCTATGGCACAGATACGCAGTATTTT. It encodes CASSSSYGTDTQYF.

This chain links TRBV19 with TRBJ2-2; TRBD1 matches 12 bases. V trimming: 4 bases; J trimming: 4 bases; junction bases outside the gene matches: 4. CDR1 and CDR2 (germline): LNHDA, SQIVND (reference sequence). This CDR3 is built from 16 residues. CDR3 amino acids: CASSTRDRGLTGELFF. As DNA, the CDR3 is TGTGCCAGTAGTACCCGGGACAGGGGGCTCACCGGGGAGCTGTTTTTT.

The chain employs TRBV12-3 or TRBV12-4 and TRBJ1-1; 7 nucleotides agree with TRBD1. The ends lost 2 bases at V and 7 bases at J; junction bases unmatched: 4. The CDR3 is 13 residues long. The CDR3 nucleotides read TGTGCCAGCAGTTTACACCGGGACAGTGAAGCTTTCTTT. Translated: CASSLHRDSEAFF.

The chain recombines TRBV9 with TRBJ2-3; D is perhaps TRBD1 (6 bases). Trimming took 4 bases from V and 0 from J, leaving 15 bases between them. This CDR3 is built from 16 residues. Germline V gene lookup returns CDR1 SGDLS and CDR2 YYNGEE. CDR3 in DNA: TGTGCCAGCAGCCCCGGGGACAACCCTAGCACAGATACGCAGTATTTT. It encodes CASSPGDNPSTDTQYF.

J is TRBJ1-2 and V is TRBV30, with 8 bases lining up with TRBD1. CDR3 length equals 15 residues. CDR1 and CDR2 from the germline V gene are GTSNPN and SVGIG (reference sequence). With 1 base clipped from V and 4 bases from J, the junction kept 8 bases outside the gene matches. The CDR3 sequence is CAWSEPGQDFYGYTF. DNA of the CDR3: TGTGCCTGGAGTGAGCCGGGACAGGACTTCTATGGCTACACCTTC.

V is TRBV6-2 or TRBV6-3 and J is TRBJ2-7; no clear D. Germline lookup yields CDR1 MNHEY and CDR2 SVGEGT. The CDR3 consists of 15 residues. With 0 bases removed from V and 0 bases from J, the gap between germline ends came to 9 bases. CDR3 region: CASSYSSISSYEQYF. The CDR3 nucleotides are TGTGCCAGCAGTTACTCGAGTATCTCCTCCTACGAGCAGTACTTC.

The CDR3 loop is CASSYNGPENTIYF. CDR3 sequence (DNA): TGTGCCAGCAGTTACAACGGTCCGGAGAACACCATATATTTT. J is TRBJ1-3 and V is TRBV6-5; D is uncertain. With 2 bases removed from V and 7 bases from J, the gap between germline ends came to 12 bases. Per the germline V gene, CDR1 is MNHEY and CDR2 is SVGAGI. CDR3 length: 14 residues.

This clone was seen once. The gene calls are TRBV13 and TRBJ2-5; D may be TRBD2 (6 bases). The germline V gene has CDR1 PRHDT and CDR2 FYEKMQ (reference sequence). This CDR3 region has 15 residues. Trimming shortened V by 4 bases and J by 5 bases, and 17 bases separated the two germline ends. CDR3 in DNA: TGTGCCAGCAGCTCTAGACCGGGACGGGGGGAGACCCAGTACTTC. This translates into CASSSRPGRGETQYF.

The rearrangement uses TRBV3-1 (or the pseudogene TRBV3-2) and TRBJ2-3, with 9 positions matching TRBD1. The CDR3 length is 14 residues. The germline V gene has CDR1 LGHDT and CDR2 YNNKEL (reference sequence). The V segment lost 4 bases and the J segment 4 bases; nucleotides outside the gene matches: 3. CDR3 nucleotides: TGTGCCAGCAGCCTTAGACAGGGGGCAGATACGCAGTATTTT. Amino acid sequence: CASSLRQGADTQYF.

J is TRBJ1-2 and V is TRBV6-2 or TRBV6-3; D might be TRBD1 (6 bases). CDR1 is MNHEY, CDR2 SVGEGT, per germline. This CDR3 comprises 13 residues. Trimming took off 5 bases at V and 10 bases at J, with 17 bases between the two ends. The CDR3 is CASSTGTPVHYTF. CDR3 DNA: TGTGCCAGCAGTACCGGGACACCAGTACACTACACCTTC.

The chain uses TRBV10-3 and TRBJ2-7; no firm D call. This CDR3 contains 14 residues. Deletions cut 1 base from V and 2 bases from J, with 9 bases between. Germline V CDR1 and CDR2: ENHRY, SYGVKD. The CDR3 nucleotides are TGTGCCATCAGTGAGTACGCTACAGCCTACGAGCAGTACTTC. Translation: CAISEYATAYEQYF.

The CDR3 spells CAWSVRTGDEQYF. For the CDR3, the DNA is TGTGCCTGGAGTGTACGGACAGGTGACGAGCAGTACTTC. This chain joins TRBV30 and TRBJ2-7; TRBD1 matches at 7 bases. This CDR3 region has 13 residues. Germline values: CDR1 GTSNPN, CDR2 SVGIG (reference sequence). Germline trimming cut 0 bases from V and 5 bases from J; bases unmatched to any gene: 4. The full variable domain, completed using reference TRBV30 and TRBJ2-7, is SQTIHQWPATLVQPVGSPLSLECTVEGTSNPNLYWYRQAAGRGLQLLFYSVGIGQISSEVPQNLSASRPQDRQFILSSKKLLLSDSGFYLCAWSVRTGDEQYFGPGTRLTVT.

V gene TRBV27 combines with J gene TRBJ2-3; D gene ambiguous. There are 14 residues in the CDR3. The germline V gene has CDR1 MNHEY and CDR2 SMNVEV (reference sequence). Trimming shortened V by 3 bases and J by 0 bases, and 7 bases separated the two germline ends. CDR3 sequence: CASSFRASTDTQYF. The CDR3 region has the DNA TGTGCCAGCAGTTTCCGAGCTAGCACAGATACGCAGTATTTT.

This chain connects TRBV19 to TRBJ1-6; D ambiguous. The CDR3 has 18 residues. Germline loops: CDR1 LNHDA, CDR2 SQIVND (reference sequence). Trimming removed 2 bases from V and 6 bases from J, with 20 bases in between. DNA of the CDR3: TGTGCCAGTAGTATACAGGCTGCCGAGAGGGTGGGTAATTCACCCCTCCACTTT. Translated, it gives CASSIQAAERVGNSPLHF.

Written as DNA, the CDR3 is TGTGCCAGCAGCTTAGTTTCCGGAGATAATTCACCCCTCCACTTT. This sequence encodes CASSLVSGDNSPLHF. The gene calls are TRBV7-8 and TRBJ1-6; D not certain. The CDR3 runs to 15 residues. Trimming removed 1 base at V and 5 bases at J, with 9 bases between. CDR1 and CDR2 (germline): SGHVS, FQNEAQ.

This clone counts as large (0.1 to 1%). The genes are TRBV6-5 and TRBJ1-3, with unresolved D. CDR3 length: 12 residues. Germline values: CDR1 MNHEY, CDR2 SVGAGI. The V gene lost 6 bases and the J gene lost 3 bases, with 6 bases spanning the gap. Written as DNA, the CDR3 is TGTGCCAGCAGGGCACATGGAAACACCATATATTTT. Protein: CASRAHGNTIYF.

The sample holds one count of this clone. V gene TRBV3-1 (or the pseudogene TRBV3-2) combines with J gene TRBJ2-7; TRBD1 might be the D (5 bases). The CDR3 length is 13 residues. V gave up 2 bases and J gave up 7 bases, with 12 bases separating them. Germline CDR1 reads LGHDT; CDR2 reads YNNKEL (reference sequence). CDR3 sequence reads: CASSQMGLREQYF. CDR3 in DNA: TGTGCCAGCAGCCAAATGGGGCTAAGGGAGCAGTACTTC.

The chain is built from TRBV10-1 and TRBJ2-3; 13 positions agree with TRBD2. Trimming cost V 4 bases and J 5 bases; bases outside gene matches: 3. CDR3 length: 15 amino acids. CDR1 and CDR2 from the germline V gene are WNHNN and SYGVQD (reference sequence). In nucleotides, the CDR3 is TGCGCCAGCAGTGGCGGGACTAGCGGGGTAGATACGCAGTATTTT. Encoded protein: CASSGGTSGVDTQYF.

The gene calls are TRBV6-2 or TRBV6-3 and TRBJ2-7; 10 positions match TRBD1. Germline CDR1 MNHEY, CDR2 SVGEGT. The length of the CDR3 is 16 residues. V trimming: 1 base; J trimming: 2 bases; junction bases outside the gene matches: 5. The CDR3 DNA follows: TGTGCCAGCAGTTACTGGGTGGACAGGGGGGCCTACGAGCAGTACTTC. Translating gives CASSYWVDRGAYEQYF.

The chain recombines TRBV19 with TRBJ2-3; a possible D gene is TRBD2 (6 bases). V was trimmed by 3 bases and J by 0 bases, leaving 10 bases between them. The CDR3 has 15 residues. The germline CDR1 and CDR2 sequences are LNHDA and SQIVND (reference sequence). The CDR3 DNA is TGTGCCAGTAGTATTGGGGCGGGGAGCACAGATACGCAGTATTTT. Amino acids: CASSIGAGSTDTQYF.

The J gene is TRBJ2-5, the V gene TRBV27; 8 nucleotides agree with TRBD1. The J call is in doubt because the DNA end fits TRBJ2-7 better. The CDR3 spans 14 residues. Germline V CDR1 and CDR2: MNHEY, SMNVEV (reference sequence). The DNA for the CDR3 is TGTGCCAGCAGTTTAGGCAGGGGGCTTGGCGAGCAGTACTTC. The encoded protein is CASSLGRGLGEQYF.

The rearrangement joins TRBV28 to TRBJ1-5, with TRBD1 matching 8 bases. CDR1 is MDHEN, CDR2 SYDVKM, per germline. V trimming: 6 bases; J trimming: 4 bases; junction bases outside the gene matches: 8. The CDR3 runs to 15 residues. CDR3 residues: CASSPTGGGNQPQHF. CDR3 in DNA: TGTGCCAGCAGCCCTACAGGGGGAGGTAATCAGCCCCAGCATTTT.

The chain carries TRBV4-1 and TRBJ2-3, with TRBD2 matching over 11 bases. This CDR3 region has 19 residues. V shed 0 bases and J 0 bases; nucleotides not matched to a gene: 8. In germline, CDR1 is MGHRA, CDR2 YSYEKL. The chain's CDR3 is CASSQDGPSGGPSTDTQYF. CDR3 DNA: TGCGCCAGCAGCCAAGATGGGCCTAGCGGGGGGCCTAGCACAGATACGCAGTATTTT.

This clone was counted once. For the CDR3, the DNA is TGTGCCAGCAGTTCCCTACAGGGGCTGGGTTATCAGCCCCAGCATTTT. Its translation: CASSSLQGLGYQPQHF. The rearrangement joins TRBV6-2 or TRBV6-3 to TRBJ1-5; 7 bases match TRBD1. Germline V gene sequence: CDR1 MNHEY, CDR2 SVGEGT. V was pared by 4 bases and J by 5 bases, with 11 bases of the junction left unmatched. The CDR3 loop spans 16 amino acids.

The chain employs TRBV23-1 and TRBJ1-3; D not resolved. TRBV23-1 is identified as an open reading frame with a role that is uncertain. V lost 2 bases and J 2 bases, leaving 25 bases between the germline ends. This CDR3 comprises 20 residues. As DNA, the CDR3 is TGCGCCAGCAGTCAAACCTCGTCCATTGAGAGGTACTTCGCTGGAAACACCATATATTTT. This translates into CASSQTSSIERYFAGNTIYF.

The chain combines TRBV21-1 with TRBJ2-1; TRBD2 reflects the table's D call only, with no check against the DNA. TRBV21-1 is tagged as a pseudogene. There are 13 residues in the CDR3. The CDR3 nucleotides are TGTGCCAGCAGCAAGGCTAGCGGGGGGGTTCCGATCTTC. Amino acids: CASSKASGGVPIF.

This clone was detected a few times. The gene calls are TRBV3-1 (or the pseudogene TRBV3-2) and TRBJ1-5, with no clear D. There are 15 residues in the CDR3. The germline V and J ends were trimmed by 0 bases and 0 bases, with 6 bases remaining between them. Looked up from germline, CDR1 is LGHDT and CDR2 is YNNKEL (reference sequence). CDR3 region: CASSQDGSSNQPQHF. The CDR3 region has the DNA TGTGCCAGCAGCCAAGATGGCAGTAGCAATCAGCCCCAGCATTTT.

The chain recombines TRBV5-1 with TRBJ2-7; 7 bases are shared with TRBD1. V was clipped by 3 bases and J by 5 bases; unmatched bases: 8. The V gene's germline CDR1 is SGHRS and CDR2 YFSETQ. The CDR3 has 14 residues. DNA of the CDR3: TGCGCCAGCAGCTCTGGACAGGCGACCAACGAGCAGTACTTC. Protein product: CASSSGQATNEQYF.

The J gene is TRBJ1-6, the V gene TRBV28; the D is unclear. Trimming took 4 bases from V and 9 from J, leaving 19 bases between them. This CDR3 is built from 16 residues. CDR1 and CDR2 (germline): MDHEN, SYDVKM. In DNA form, the CDR3 reads TGTGCCAGCAGTTCCCCCGGCGAGGGCCAAAGTTCACCCCTCCACTTT. It translates to CASSSPGEGQSSPLHF.

CDR3 coding DNA: TGTGCCAGCAGCTTAGGACAGGGGACCTCTGGAAACACCATATATTTT. It is translated as CASSLGQGTSGNTIYF. The V and J genes are TRBV7-6 and TRBJ1-3; 8 bases fit TRBD1. The CDR3 is 16 residues long. Looked up from germline, CDR1 is SGHVS and CDR2 is FNYEAQ. V was pared by 1 base and J by 0 bases, with 2 bases of the junction left unmatched. The full variable domain, with the rest looked up from reference TRBV7-6 and TRBJ1-3, is GAGVSQSPRYKVTKRGQDVALRCDPISGHVSLYWYRQALGQGPEFLTYFNYEAQQDKSGLPNDRFSAERPEGSISTLTIQRTEQRDSAMYRCASSLGQGTSGNTIYFGEGSWLTVV.